The clone carrying this TCR beta chain came up many times. The sample belongs to a study of Graves' ophthalmopathy and Graves' hyperthyroidism. The CDR3 sequence is 16 residues long. CDR1 is SGHAT and CDR2 is FQNNGV in the germline V gene. The V and J ends lost 5 bases and 5 bases, in that order; junction bases with no gene match: 10. Transcripts of RNA were the source for amplifying TCR beta CDR3 regions. First-round RT-PCR used HTBI primers; second-round multiplex PCR followed. MiXCR, applied by TCRdb to the multiplex PCR reads, yields one record per CDR3 protein. In the table there are about 220,000 distinct CDR3 sequences, roughly 21% of which are singletons.

The receptor's source is a woman between 50 and 59 years old with Graves' ophthalmopathy. Sequencing input: peripheral blood. The V and J genes are TRBV11-2 and TRBJ1-1; TRBD1 matches at 11 bases. The CDR3 reads CASSAADRGRGTEAFF. CDR3 DNA: TGTGCCAGCAGCGCCGCGGACAGGGGGCGTGGGACTGAAGCTTTCTTT.